Ten or more counts support the clone carrying this TCR beta chain. The data stem from a study of human T cells and chemical hapten exposure. Time point in this sample: patch test 2, 6 weeks after DPC sensitization. Treatment here: therapeutic diphenylcyclopropenone sensitization with weekly scalp DPC. Ahead of applying each patch test, blood was sampled. Non-pregnant alopecia patients aged 18 to 70, suitable for DPC therapy. With 6 bases removed from V and 3 bases from J, the gap between germline ends came to 11 bases. The CDR3 has 13 residues. TCRdb reanalysed the RACE reads using MiXCR and keeps one entry per CDR3 protein. The sample lists roughly 140,000 distinct CDR3 sequences; about 12% were seen once.

This sequence joins TRBV12-3 or TRBV12-4 and TRBJ1-1; D is perhaps TRBD1 (6 bases). The origin of this receptor is a woman aged 45-65 years with alopecia areata. Some clones in this sample may be carry-over from other donors' samples. The sample consisted of whole blood, taken in connection with sensitization to the hapten diphenylcyclopropenone (DPC). The DNA of the CDR3 is TGTGCCAGCAGCCAGGACAGTTACACTGAAGCTTTCTTT. This encodes CASSQDSYTEAFF.